This is a list of T cell receptor beta chains from one sample in a study of T cell responses to AZD1222 COVID-19 vaccine. Sequencing was performed with immunoSEQ multiplex PCR; in TCRdb, only in-frame clones are kept and a portion is missing. The repertoire holds more than 100,000 clones, with approximately 86% as singletons. This specimen was peripheral blood, taken on day 0 of AZD1222 vaccination. The receptors were gathered from an adult in good health. Each CDR3 is given with its conserved first and last residue. D genes are given only for firm matches. Size values are once, few and many counts, or a class for expanded clones, and some rows have none.

CASSEIRNEQFF TGTGCCAGCAGTGAAATACGCAATGAGCAGTTCTTC TRBV2 . . TRBJ2-1
CASSLFGEENSPLHF TGCGCCAGCAGCTTGTTCGGGGAGGAGAATTCACCCCTCCACTTT TRBV5-1 . . TRBJ1-6
CASSPGQSLVGLADYTGELFF TGTGCCAGTAGTCCTGGACAGAGCCTAGTGGGACTAGCGGATTACACCGGGGAGCTGTTTTTT TRBV19 TRBD2 . TRBJ2-2
CASSPGTLNTEAFF TGTGCCAGCTCACCGGGGACACTTAACACTGAAGCTTTCTTT TRBV18 . . TRBJ1-1
CASSLLLGEVDGYTF TGTGCCAGCAGTTTATTGTTGGGGGAAGTGGATGGCTACACCTTC TRBV28 . . TRBJ1-2
CATSGAQSSYNEQFF TGTGCCACGTCAGGCGCCCAGAGCTCCTACAATGAGCAGTTCTTC TRBV24-1 . . TRBJ2-1
CASSQDLAGSRVDTQYF TGCGCCAGCAGCCAAGATCTAGCGGGTAGTCGAGTGGATACGCAGTATTTT TRBV4-1 TRBD2 . TRBJ2-3
CASSMYRRVNTGELFF TGTGCCAGTAGTATGTACAGAAGAGTGAACACCGGGGAGCTGTTTTTT TRBV19 . . TRBJ2-2
CASRGGPINTEAFF TGTGCCAGCAGAGGCGGGCCGATCAACACTGAAGCTTTCTTT TRBV28 . . TRBJ1-1
CASSLWGLLNNEQFF TGTGCCAGCAGCTTATGGGGACTACTCAACAATGAGCAGTTCTTC TRBV5-6 TRBD2 . TRBJ2-1
CASSEAGSGLFDEQFF TGTGCCAGCAGTGAAGCGGGGAGCGGGCTTTTCGATGAGCAGTTCTTC TRBV6-1 . . TRBJ2-1
CASSLGGDTQYF TGTGCCAGCAGTTTGGGGGGAGATACGCAGTATTTT TRBV12-3/TRBV12-4 . . TRBJ2-3
CSVADSLGNTIYF TGCAGCGTTGCCGACTCTCTGGGAAACACCATATATTTT TRBV29-1 . . TRBJ1-3
CASSETSLLTDTQYF TGTGCCAGCAGTGAAACTAGCCTTCTCACAGATACGCAGTATTTT TRBV6-1 . . TRBJ2-3
CASSPDGYGYTF TGTGCCAGCAGCCCCGATGGCTATGGCTACACCTTC TRBV7-9 . few TRBJ1-2
CASSLIGAASHEQYF TGTGCCAGCAGCCTTATAGGTGCAGCAAGCCACGAGCAGTACTTC TRBV14 . . TRBJ2-7
CASSLGGLPQGGQPQHF TGTGCCAGCAGCTTAGGGGGCCTGCCACAGGGGGGCCAGCCCCAGCATTTT TRBV7-8 TRBD1 . TRBJ1-5
CASSSKQGAVGGYTF TGTGCCAGCAGTTCAAAACAGGGGGCGGTCGGAGGCTACACCTTC TRBV27 TRBD1 . TRBJ1-2
CASSSGALGHYGYTF TGTGCCAGCAGTTCCGGGGCCTTGGGGCACTATGGCTACACCTTC TRBV6-2/TRBV6-3 . . TRBJ1-2
CASSLGPSSGYGYTF TGTGCCAGCAGCCTTGGACCGTCTTCGGGCTATGGCTACACCTTC TRBV28 . . TRBJ1-2
CASRGQENTIYF TGTGCCAGCAGGGGACAGGAAAACACCATATATTTT TRBV6-5 TRBD1 . TRBJ1-3
CSARDRADSPLHF TGCAGCGCTCGGGACAGGGCGGATTCACCCCTCCACTTT TRBV29-1 TRBD1 . TRBJ1-6
CASSPPTSGRGEQFF TGTGCCAGCAGCCCCCCAACTAGCGGGAGGGGGGAGCAGTTCTTC TRBV13 TRBD2 few TRBJ2-1
CATSIRPRAPLHF TGTGCCACCAGCATCCGCCCTCGTGCACCCCTCCACTTT TRBV15 . . TRBJ1-6
CASSPRGTAYEQYF TGCGCCAGCAGCCCGAGGGGGACAGCTTACGAGCAGTACTTC TRBV5-1 TRBD1 . TRBJ2-7
CASSLFAQGGQYEQYF TGTGCCAGCAGCTTGTTCGCGCAGGGGGGTCAGTACGAGCAGTACTTC TRBV5-6 . . TRBJ2-7
CASSLKLAGPSDTQYF TGTGCCAGCAGCTTAAAGCTAGCGGGGCCCTCAGATACGCAGTATTTT TRBV7-2 TRBD2 . TRBJ2-3
CASGQNTEICGNTIYF TGTGCCAGCGGACAAAACACGGAAATTTGTGGAAACACCATATATTTT TRBV11-3 . . TRBJ1-3
CASSPPRGERLYEQYF TGTGCCAGCAGCCCACCCCGAGGGGAGCGGCTCTACGAGCAGTACTTC TRBV7-8 . . TRBJ2-7
CASSPDRGLEQYF TGTGCCAGTAGTCCTGACAGGGGATTGGAGCAGTACTTC TRBV19 TRBD1 . TRBJ2-7
CASSPTPATNYGYTF TGTGCCAGCAGTCCGACCCCCGCGACTAACTATGGCTACACCTTC TRBV6-2/TRBV6-3 . . TRBJ1-2
CASSPIPGSSSYEQYF TGTGCCAGCAGCCCGATTCCGGGATCTAGCTCCTACGAGCAGTACTTC TRBV5-4 . once TRBJ2-7
CASSSPRRLAENNEQFF TGTGCCAGCAGCTCACCAAGACGACTAGCGGAAAACAATGAGCAGTTCTTC TRBV7-9 TRBD2 . TRBJ2-1